These 28 T cell receptor beta chains came from one sample sequenced in a study of cytomegalovirus exposure and HLA in healthy donors. The PCR employed 60 Vbeta primers together with 13 Jbeta primers. TCRdb's copy holds only in-frame clones and misses some; the assay was immunoSEQ multiplex PCR. The table records 65,000 to 90,000 clones, 60% to 75% of them present only once. Material: PBMCs. Source of these receptors: a middle-aged woman in good health and CMV-seropositive.

This chain uses TRBV5-8 with TRBJ1-5, with D possibly being TRBD1 (6 bases). Germline lookup yields CDR1 SGHTS and CDR2 YDEGEE. The CDR3 is 14 amino acids. The ends were cut back, 6 bases at V and 5 bases at J, with 15 bases in the middle. The CDR3 is CASTITGTYQPQHF. DNA for the CDR3: TGTGCCAGCACCATAACAGGGACGTATCAGCCCCAGCATTTT.

This chain's CDR3 is CASSLRTKETQYF. In nucleotides, the CDR3 is TGTGCCAGCAGTTTACGGACAAAAGAGACCCAGTACTTC. J is TRBJ2-5 and V is TRBV27; the D gene is possibly TRBD1 (5 bases). V gave up 2 bases and J gave up 3 bases, with 7 bases separating them. The germline V gene has CDR1 MNHEY and CDR2 SMNVEV (reference sequence). The CDR3 spans 13 residues.

V is TRBV9 and J is TRBJ1-3; a possible D gene is TRBD1 (5 bases). The CDR3 consists of 15 residues. V was pared by 1 base and J by 0 bases, with 8 bases between. The germline V gene encodes CDR1 SGDLS and CDR2 YYNGEE. The CDR3 spells CASSVSGYSGNTIYF. CDR3 nucleotide sequence: TGTGCCAGCAGCGTATCAGGGTACTCTGGAAACACCATATATTTT.

This clone has a handful of counts. The V and J genes are TRBV28 and TRBJ2-3; D is perhaps TRBD2 (6 bases). The CDR3 loop spans 16 amino acids. The V end lost 6 bases, the J end lost 5 bases, and 21 bases lay between the germline ends. Germline CDR1 is MDHEN and CDR2 is SYDVKM. This CDR3 is CASRPGLRGLGDTQYF. The CDR3 nucleotides read TGTGCCAGCAGACCCGGACTAAGAGGTTTGGGAGATACGCAGTATTTT.

V gene TRBV29-1 combines with J gene TRBJ1-1, with TRBD1 as a possible D gene (5 bases). Between the trimmed V and J ends, which lost 6 bases and 1 base, there was a span of 12 bases. Germline lookup yields CDR1 SQVTM and CDR2 ANQGSEA. This CDR3 comprises 13 residues. DNA of the CDR3: TGCAGCGTGTCGGACAACCGGAACACTGAAGCTTTCTTT. It is translated as CSVSDNRNTEAFF.

Only a few counts were recorded for this clone. V and J are TRBV9 and TRBJ2-3, with 9 bases aligning to TRBD2. J gave up 1 base and V 0 bases, and 3 bases lay outside the gene matches. CDR1 is SGDLS, CDR2 YYNGEE, per germline. The CDR3 is 16 residues long. CDR3 sequence (DNA): TGTGCCAGCAGCGTAGGAGCGGGAGGACGCACAGATACGCAGTATTTT. Translating it yields CASSVGAGGRTDTQYF.

This chain links TRBV6-5 with TRBJ2-3; 11 nucleotides match TRBD2. The CDR3 extends over 15 amino acids. Germline values: CDR1 MNHEY, CDR2 SVGAGI. The J segment lost 6 bases and the V segment lost 6 bases, leaving 8 bases of the junction unmatched. CDR3: CASRPTSGVFDTQYF. The CDR3 coding sequence is TGTGCCAGCAGACCGACTAGCGGGGTTTTTGATACGCAGTATTTT.

V usage is TRBV4-1 and J usage is TRBJ1-2; 8 bases are a match to TRBD1. Trimming took 0 bases from V and 4 from J; bases not matched to a gene: 7. The CDR3 is made up of 16 amino acids. Germline CDR1 and CDR2: MGHRA and YSYEKL. The CDR3 sequence: CASSQDNRGIVYGYTF. DNA for the CDR3: TGCGCCAGCAGCCAAGACAACAGGGGGATCGTCTATGGCTACACCTTC.

The count of this clone is one. The V and J genes are TRBV18 and TRBJ1-1, with D possibly matching TRBD1 (6 bases). In germline, CDR1 is KGHSH, CDR2 LQKENI. The CDR3 runs 13 residues. Trimming pared 1 base from V and 3 bases from J, leaving 6 bases between. CDR3 bases: TGTGCCAGCTCACCACAGGGGGACACTGAAGCTTTCTTT. Translation: CASSPQGDTEAFF.

The chain combines TRBV6-5 with TRBJ2-5; the D gene is possibly TRBD1 (6 bases). Per germline, CDR1 MNHEY and CDR2 SVGAGI. The CDR3 is 15 residues long. The V and J ends lost 7 bases and 5 bases respectively, with 20 bases between them. The CDR3 DNA is TGTGCCAGCAACCACTCGTGGCAGGGGTCGGAGACCCAGTACTTC. Protein sequence: CASNHSWQGSETQYF.

The chain carries TRBV5-1 and TRBJ2-7; D possibly corresponds to TRBD1 (7 bases). From germline, CDR1 is SGHRS and CDR2 YFSETQ. The CDR3 is 15 amino acids. The germline V and J ends were trimmed by 1 base and 4 bases, with 15 bases remaining between them. The CDR3 region has the DNA TGCGCCAGCAGCTTGACCGCGGGACAGACTTACGAGCAGTACTTC. This encodes CASSLTAGQTYEQYF.

The rearrangement joins TRBV6-5 to TRBJ1-1; possible D gene TRBD1, 6 bases. Germline loops: CDR1 MNHEY, CDR2 SVGAGI. V lost 2 bases and J lost 8, with 15 bases in between. The CDR3 spans 14 residues. CDR3 sequence reads: CASSYLQRTEEAFF. As DNA, the CDR3 is TGTGCCAGCAGTTACCTCCAGAGGACAGAAGAAGCTTTCTTT.

J is TRBJ1-2 and V is TRBV28; perhaps TRBD1 as D (5 bases). The germline V and J ends were trimmed by 7 bases and 4 bases, with 10 bases remaining between them. The germline CDR1 and CDR2 sequences are MDHEN and SYDVKM. The CDR3 loop spans 12 amino acids. The CDR3 coding sequence is TGTGCCAGCAACCCAGGGTTCTATGGCTACACCTTC. Translated, it gives CASNPGFYGYTF.

This chain links TRBV18 with TRBJ1-5, with unresolved D. The CDR3 has 17 residues. V was trimmed by 3 bases and J by 0 bases, leaving 15 bases between them. Germline values: CDR1 KGHSH, CDR2 LQKENI. The CDR3 nucleotides are TGTGCCAGCTCACCGAGGACGTCGGACTATAGCAATCAGCCCCAGCATTTT. Translated, it gives CASSPRTSDYSNQPQHF.

The chain links TRBV6-5 to TRBJ1-1; 11 bases align to TRBD1. V shed 5 bases and J 3 bases; nucleotides not matched to a gene: 5. The CDR3 length is 15 residues. Germline CDR1 MNHEY, CDR2 SVGAGI. The CDR3 region has the DNA TGTGCCAGCAGTAAGGACAGGGGGCGATACACTGAAGCTTTCTTT. Translated: CASSKDRGRYTEAFF.

The chain employs TRBV11-2 and TRBJ2-1; TRBD2 agrees at 7 bases. Per germline, CDR1 SGHAT and CDR2 FQNNGV. This CDR3 comprises 15 residues. After removal of 5 bases from V and 7 bases from J, the junction contained 11 bases not matched to a gene. The CDR3 DNA follows: TGTGCCAGCAGCATCAACCGCGGGAGATCGAATGAGCAGTTCTTC. Residues: CASSINRGRSNEQFF.

The chain couples TRBV4-2 to TRBJ1-1; maybe TRBD1 (5 bases). V was cut by 0 bases and J by 1 base, with 15 bases left in between. Germline V lookup: CDR1 LGHNA, CDR2 YNFKEQ. The CDR3 is 17 amino acids. The CDR3 sequence: CASSQDLGEIGNTEAFF. CDR3 coding DNA: TGTGCCAGCAGCCAAGATCTAGGGGAAATAGGGAACACTGAAGCTTTCTTT.

This clone came up a few times. The chain employs TRBV4-3 and TRBJ2-3, with 9 bases lining up with TRBD2. CDR1 and CDR2 from the germline V gene are LGHNA and YSLEER. The CDR3 contains 17 residues. V shed 2 bases, J shed 4 bases, and the junction held 10 bases outside the gene matches. CDR3 loop: CASSQRRASGAADTQYF. CDR3 nucleotide sequence: TGCGCCAGCAGCCAAAGAAGGGCTAGCGGGGCTGCAGATACGCAGTATTTT.

This clone has more than one count but fewer than ten. J is TRBJ2-7 and V is TRBV5-4; TRBD2 aligns across 7 bases. V trimming: 0 bases; J trimming: 0 bases; junction bases outside the gene matches: 0. Germline lookup yields CDR1 SGHNT and CDR2 YYREEE (reference sequence). This CDR3 region has 14 residues. DNA of the CDR3: TGTGCCAGCAGCTTGGGGACTAGCTCCTACGAGCAGTACTTC. It codes for CASSLGTSSYEQYF.

This clone was seen a few times. This rearrangement joins TRBV6-6 to TRBJ2-2; TRBD2 agrees at 9 bases. CDR3 size: 14 residues. Germline assignment: CDR1 MNHNY and CDR2 SVGAGI (reference sequence). The J segment lost 6 bases and the V segment lost 8 bases, leaving 7 bases of the junction unmatched. This CDR3 reads CASQTSGKPGELFF. For the CDR3, the DNA is TGTGCCAGCCAGACTAGCGGAAAACCCGGGGAGCTGTTTTTT.

This clone came up a few times. This chain links TRBV7-2 with TRBJ1-5; D unresolved. Germline CDR1 SGHTA, CDR2 FQGNSA. V was shortened by 5 bases and J by 7 bases, with 12 bases between the two germline ends. The CDR3 consists of 13 residues. This chain's CDR3 is CASSEGGRQPQHF. Written as DNA, the CDR3 is TGTGCCAGCAGCGAGGGAGGGAGACAGCCCCAGCATTTT.

The chain uses TRBV30 and TRBJ2-6; 7 bases align to TRBD2. The CDR3 length is 17 residues. V shed 4 bases and J 2 bases; nucleotides not matched to a gene: 11. Germline lookup yields CDR1 GTSNPN and CDR2 SVGIG (reference sequence). CDR3: CAWIGLGAATGANVLTF. The DNA for the CDR3 is TGTGCCTGGATAGGACTAGGGGCTGCTACTGGGGCCAACGTCCTGACTTTC.

The V call is TRBV7-8, the J call TRBJ1-6; no firm D call. Per the germline V gene, CDR1 is SGHVS and CDR2 is FQNEAQ. Trimming left V 2 bases short and J 6 bases short, with 11 bases between. The CDR3 contains 15 residues. The CDR3 here is CASSLFVRGNSPLHF. As DNA, the CDR3 is TGTGCCAGCAGCTTATTTGTGAGAGGTAATTCACCCCTCCACTTT.

The chain joins TRBV18 to TRBJ2-3; 12 bases map to TRBD2. Germline V gene sequence: CDR1 KGHSH, CDR2 LQKENI. CDR3 length: 16 amino acids. Trimming cost V 3 bases and J 9 bases; bases outside gene matches: 10. In nucleotides, the CDR3 is TGTGCCAGCTCACCCTGGACTAGCGGGGACCACGGAACGCAGTATTTT. Protein: CASSPWTSGDHGTQYF.

This sequence joins TRBV5-1 and TRBJ2-5; TRBD2 agrees at 7 bases. This CDR3 comprises 13 residues. The ends lost 0 bases at V and 4 bases at J; junction bases unmatched: 0. Germline CDR1 is SGHRS and CDR2 is YFSETQ. For the CDR3, the DNA is TGCGCCAGCAGCTTGGGGACTAGAGAGACCCAGTACTTC. It codes for CASSLGTRETQYF.

The V gene is TRBV28, the J gene TRBJ2-7; D remains unclear. Germline values: CDR1 MDHEN, CDR2 SYDVKM. V shed 2 bases and J shed 3 bases, with 14 bases lying between them. The CDR3 is made up of 15 amino acids. The CDR3 sequence: CASSLILENRYEQYF. The CDR3, as DNA: TGTGCCAGCAGTTTAATACTGGAGAATCGCTACGAGCAGTACTTC.

J is TRBJ2-1 and V is TRBV9; 11 bases agree with TRBD2. This CDR3 has 15 amino acids. V was clipped by 6 bases and J by 6 bases; unmatched bases: 8. The V gene's germline CDR1 is SGDLS and CDR2 YYNGEE. Here the CDR3 reads CASTRGLADSNEQFF. The CDR3 DNA reads TGTGCCAGCACCAGGGGACTAGCGGACTCCAATGAGCAGTTCTTC.

V is TRBV27 and J is TRBJ2-7; D uncertain. V was shortened by 2 bases and J by 3 bases, with 20 bases between the two germline ends. Looked up from germline, CDR1 is MNHEY and CDR2 is SMNVEV (reference sequence). The CDR3 has 17 amino acids. The CDR3 here is CASSLRGFSPLGYEQYF. CDR3 nucleotide sequence: TGTGCCAGCAGTTTAAGAGGATTTTCACCTCTAGGCTACGAGCAGTACTTC.